The rows below give T cell receptor beta chains drawn from one sample of a study of CD8 T cells in Susac syndrome. One entry per CDR3 protein results from TCRdb running MiXCR on the immunoSEQ multiplex PCR reads. The table lists around 80,000 distinct CDR3 sequences, roughly 93% of them singletons, with 0.25% to 0.3% in the top ten. Source material: CD8+ T cells from PBMCs. The receptors derive from a human donor in good health. Both conserved end residues are part of each CDR3. A D gene is named only where the DNA matches it firmly.

>TRBV9|TRBJ2-3|-
TGTGCCAGCAGCGTAGATCTAGATACGCAGTATTTT
CASSVDLDTQYF
>TRBV27|TRBJ2-5|TRBD1
TGTGCCAGCAGTTTATCCGGGGACAGTCAAGAGACCCAGTACTTC
CASSLSGDSQETQYF
>TRBV5-4|TRBJ1-1|-
TGTGCCAGCAGCCCGGGTTCCGGACCGATGAATTTT
CASSPGSGPMNF
>TRBV20-1|TRBJ1-2|TRBD1
TGCAGTGCTAGGCTGGGCGGACAGGGGAATGGCTACACCTTC
CSARLGGQGNGYTF
>TRBV6-2/TRBV6-3|TRBJ1-1|-
TGTGCCACACGCAGGGTCTCTGAAGCTTTCTTT
CATRRVSEAFF
>TRBV3-1|TRBJ2-5|-
TGTGCCAGCAGCCAAGGTTCCGGGATTGAGACCCAGTACTTC
CASSQGSGIETQYF
>TRBV12-3/TRBV12-4|TRBJ2-2|-
TGTGCCAGCAGATTCGGGGCCGGGGAGCTGTTTTTT
CASRFGAGELFF
>TRBV5-6|TRBJ2-1|TRBD1
TGTGCCAGCAGCTTGGGGACAGGGAATTATGAGCAGTTCTTC
CASSLGTGNYEQFF
>TRBV7-9|TRBJ1-5|-
TGTGCCAGCAGCCCCCCCCTTGCCCCGGCCCACCAGCCCCAGCATTTT
CASSPPLAPAHQPQHF
>TRBV15|TRBJ1-3|-
TGTGCCACCAGCAGAGTCTCCAGGGGAGCCGGAAACACCATATATTTT
CATSRVSRGAGNTIYF
>TRBV20-1|TRBJ2-7|-
TGCAGTGCTAGAGACCCAGTGCAAACCTACGAGCAGTACTTC
CSARDPVQTYEQYF
>TRBV9|TRBJ2-3|TRBD2
TGTGCCAGCAGCGCCCTCGGGACTAGCGGCGATACGCAGTATTTT
CASSALGTSGDTQYF
>TRBV2|TRBJ2-3|TRBD2
TGTGCCAGCAGTAGAACTAGCGGGGGAGTCACAGATACGCAGTATTTT
CASSRTSGGVTDTQYF
>TRBV27|TRBJ1-5|TRBD1
TGTGCCAGCAGTATCCGGGACAGGGGAAATCAGCCCCAGCATTTT
CASSIRDRGNQPQHF
>TRBV2|TRBJ1-5|-
TGTGCCAGCAGTGAATTCGGACAGTCTCATCAGCCCCAGCATTTT
CASSEFGQSHQPQHF
>TRBV6-4|TRBJ2-6|-
TGTGCCAGCAGCGACAGCCTCGGGGCCAACGTCCTGACTTTC
CASSDSLGANVLTF
>TRBV12-3/TRBV12-4|TRBJ2-4|TRBD2
TGTGCCAGCGGAACGGGACTAGCGGGAGGACTAGCCAAAAACATTCAGTACTTC
CASGTGLAGGLAKNIQYF
>TRBV12-3/TRBV12-4|TRBJ1-1|-
TGTGCCACAAAAAAGGGGTTCACTGAAGCTTTCTTT
CATKKGFTEAFF
>TRBV9|TRBJ1-1|-
TGTGCCAGCAGCGCGCGACAGTCTATGAACACTGAAGCTTTCTTT
CASSARQSMNTEAFF
>TRBV6-2/TRBV6-3|TRBJ1-2|-
TGTGCCAGCAGCTCCCGGGACAACTATGGCTACACCTTC
CASSSRDNYGYTF
>TRBV9|TRBJ2-3|TRBD2
TGTGCCAGCAGCGCAGGGACTAGCGGGGGGGCAGATACGCAGTATTTT
CASSAGTSGGADTQYF
>TRBV28|TRBJ1-2|-
TGTGCCAGCACCTGGGGGGCGCATGGCTACACCTTC
CASTWGAHGYTF
>TRBV29-1|TRBJ2-2|-
TGCAGCGTTCATTGGAGTTTTCTCGCGAACACCGGGGAGCTGTTTTTT
CSVHWSFLANTGELFF
>TRBV20-1|TRBJ1-2|-
TGCAGTGCTAGAACCCTTTCTGGCTACACCTTC
CSARTLSGYTF
>TRBV25-1|TRBJ1-2|TRBD1
TGTGCCAGCAGGGGACAGGGGGCGCGGAGTAATGGCTACACCTTC
CASRGQGARSNGYTF
>TRBV13|TRBJ1-2|-
TGTGCCAGCAGCCCAGCGGACACTGCTGGCTACACCTTC
CASSPADTAGYTF
>TRBV25-1|TRBJ2-1|-
TGTGCCAGCAGTGAAACGGGAGTAATAAATGAGCAGTTCTTC
CASSETGVINEQFF
>TRBV24-1|TRBJ2-1|-
TGTGCCACCAGTGATTACTATTACAATGAGCAGTTCTTC
CATSDYYYNEQFF
>TRBV9|TRBJ2-7|TRBD1
TGTGCCAGCAGCGCTCCGGGACAGGGAACGGTCGAGCAGTACTTC
CASSAPGQGTVEQYF
>TRBV6-5|TRBJ1-2|TRBD1
TGTGCCAGCAGTTACTCAGGCGGGACAGGAGGGTTCGGCTACACCTTC
CASSYSGGTGGFGYTF
>TRBV6-2/TRBV6-3|TRBJ2-2|TRBD2
TGTGCCAGCAGTCTATTAGCGGGAGATACCGGGGAGCTGTTTTTT
CASSLLAGDTGELFF
>TRBV4-1|TRBJ1-1|-
TGCGCCAGCAGCCGGGACATTAATGAAGCTTTCTTT
CASSRDINEAFF
>TRBV11-2|TRBJ1-1|-
TGTGCCAGCAGTCAAAGCACAGGGCTGGACACTGAAGCTTTCTTT
CASSQSTGLDTEAFF
>TRBV9|TRBJ1-2|-
TGTGCCAGCAGCGTAGTCGGGAGGGGCTACACCTTC
CASSVVGRGYTF
>TRBV7-9|TRBJ2-1|-
TGTGCCAGCATCAGGGGTTCGAATGAGCAGTTCTTC
CASIRGSNEQFF
>TRBV29-1|TRBJ1-2|-
TGCAGCGTTGATCGGGCAGGAATGAACTATGGCTACACCTTC
CSVDRAGMNYGYTF
>TRBV6-5|TRBJ2-5|-
TGTGCCAGCAGTTACTCTCCGGGGTACCAAGAGACCCAGTACTTC
CASSYSPGYQETQYF
>TRBV3-1|TRBJ2-3|TRBD2
TGTGCCAGCAGCCCCTCGACTAGCCTGAAAGATACGCAGTATTTT
CASSPSTSLKDTQYF
>TRBV5-1|TRBJ2-2|-
TGCGCCAGCAGCTTAATCGCAAACACCGGGGAGCTGTTTTTT
CASSLIANTGELFF